A single sample is the source of the 32 T cell receptor beta chains below, sequenced in a study of blood T cell repertoires in COVID-19. Some clones are missing from TCRdb's copy, which holds only in-frame ones; the method was immunoSEQ multiplex PCR. The table records more than 200,000 clones, approximately 80% of them present only once. The specimen was peripheral blood. These receptors all come from a woman of 80 years or more with acute or convalescent COVID-19.

The rearrangement uses TRBV30 and TRBJ1-3; possible D gene TRBD1, 5 bases. This CDR3 is built from 14 residues. Germline V lookup: CDR1 GTSNPN, CDR2 SVGIG (reference sequence). V lost 1 base and J 2 bases, leaving 9 bases between the germline ends. The CDR3 here is CAWSGTRAGNTIYF. The DNA of the CDR3 is TGTGCCTGGAGTGGCACCAGGGCTGGAAACACCATATATTTT.

The V gene is TRBV11-2, the J gene TRBJ2-2, with 10 bases fitting TRBD2. V trimming: 5 bases; J trimming: 1 base; junction bases outside the gene matches: 7. Germline loops: CDR1 SGHAT, CDR2 FQNNGV. The CDR3 extends over 17 amino acids. The CDR3 DNA follows: TGTGCCAGCAGCCCTCCGGGACTAGCGAGGAACACCGGGGAGCTGTTTTTT. Translating it yields CASSPPGLARNTGELFF.

This chain uses TRBV30 with TRBJ1-5, with a weak D call TRBD1 (5 bases). Germline V gene lookup returns CDR1 GTSNPN and CDR2 SVGIG (reference sequence). The CDR3 runs to 13 residues. The ends were cut back, 5 bases at V and 4 bases at J, with 12 bases in the middle. As DNA, the CDR3 is TGTGCCTGGGCGACAGCGTTTAATCAGCCCCAGCATTTT. Translated, it gives CAWATAFNQPQHF. Combining the CDR3 with reference TRBV30 and TRBJ1-5 gives the whole variable domain SQTIHQWPATLVQPVGSPLSLECTVEGTSNPNLYWYRQAAGRGLQLLFYSVGIGQISSEVPQNLSASRPQDRQFILSSKKLLLSDSGFYLCAWATAFNQPQHFGDGTRLSIL.

The V and J genes are TRBV29-1 and TRBJ2-4; 7 nucleotides agree with TRBD2. Germline values: CDR1 SQVTM, CDR2 ANQGSEA. The V and J ends lost 7 bases and 6 bases, in that order; junction bases with no gene match: 9. CDR3 length: 13 amino acids. CDR3 nucleotide sequence: TGCAGCGGGCGGGAGTGGGCTGGAAACATTCAGTACTTC. As protein: CSGREWAGNIQYF.

J is TRBJ1-2 and V is TRBV7-2, with TRBD1 as a possible D gene (6 bases). The CDR3 extends over 14 amino acids. Germline CDR1 and CDR2: SGHTA and FQGNSA. The V and J ends lost 5 bases and 2 bases respectively, with 12 bases between them. The CDR3 is CASSQATGNYGYTF. The CDR3 region has the DNA TGTGCCAGCAGCCAGGCTACAGGGAACTATGGCTACACCTTC.

V gene TRBV18 combines with J gene TRBJ2-1; possible D gene TRBD1, 5 bases. In germline, CDR1 is KGHSH, CDR2 LQKENI. Trimming removed 4 bases from V and 2 bases from J, with 15 bases in between. CDR3 length: 16 amino acids. The CDR3 DNA reads TGTGCCAGCTCACTCGGACAAACCGGCCCCTACAATGAGCAGTTCTTC. Amino acids: CASSLGQTGPYNEQFF. Combining the CDR3 with reference TRBV18 and TRBJ2-1 gives the whole variable domain NAGVMQNPRHLVRRRGQEARLRCSPMKGHSHVYWYRQLPEEGLKFMVYLQKENIIDESGMPKERFSAEFPKEGPSILRIQQVVRGDSAAYFCASSLGQTGPYNEQFFGPGTRLTVL.

This clone was seen a single time. V gene TRBV12-3 or TRBV12-4 combines with J gene TRBJ2-1; TRBD2 matches at 8 bases. The CDR3 sequence is 12 residues long. V shed 6 bases and J 10 bases; nucleotides not matched to a gene: 5. CDR3 DNA: TGTGCCAGCAGAGGGGCGGGGGGCGAGCAGTTCTTC. Residues: CASRGAGGEQFF.

In DNA, the CDR3 is TGCGCCAGCAGGTGGACAGAGAACACTGAAGCTTTCTTT. Its protein product is CASRWTENTEAFF. The chain joins TRBV4-3 to TRBJ1-1; possible D gene TRBD1, 6 bases. The germline V gene encodes CDR1 LGHNA and CDR2 YSLEER. There are 13 residues in the CDR3. The V end was cut by 6 bases, the J end by 1 base, with 9 bases between.

J is TRBJ1-4 and V is TRBV7-9, with TRBD1 matching 9 bases. Unmatched junction bases numbered 3, after V lost 1 base and J lost 6 bases. Germline assignment: CDR1 SEHNR and CDR2 FQNEAQ (reference sequence). The CDR3 runs 15 residues. The CDR3 coding sequence is TGTGCCAGCAGCTTAGGCGGACAGGGGTATGAAAAACTGTTTTTT. It specifies CASSLGGQGYEKLFF.

This sequence joins TRBV24-1 and TRBJ1-2; D call uncertain. The CDR3 is 14 amino acids. Trimming stripped 0 bases from V and 1 base from J, with 5 bases between. CDR1 and CDR2 (germline): KGHDR, SFDVKD. The DNA for the CDR3 is TGTGCCACCAGTGATTTGGGCGGTAACTATGGCTACACCTTC. It translates to CATSDLGGNYGYTF.

CDR3 region: CASSPSRGADTGELFF. The DNA of the CDR3 is TGTGCCAGCAGCCCCAGCCGGGGGGCGGACACCGGGGAGCTGTTTTTT. The chain combines TRBV9 with TRBJ2-2; perhaps TRBD2 as D (7 bases). This CDR3 contains 16 residues. CDR1 and CDR2 from the germline V gene are SGDLS and YYNGEE. Trimming took off 4 bases at V and 3 bases at J, with 16 bases between the two ends.

This chain connects TRBV2 to TRBJ2-1; TRBD2 aligns across 14 bases. The length of the CDR3 is 17 residues. The V gene end was trimmed by 6 bases and the J gene end by 5 bases; junction bases not matched to a gene: 9. Germline-derived CDR1 and CDR2 are SNHLY and FYNNEI. This CDR3 is CASSDRLGLAGDNEQFF. CDR3 sequence (DNA): TGTGCCAGCAGCGATCGTTTGGGACTAGCGGGAGACAATGAGCAGTTCTTC.

CDR3 nucleotides: TGTGCCAGCAGCTTAAAGGGGGAAGACTATGGCTACACCTTC. It translates to CASSLKGEDYGYTF. The chain uses TRBV7-3 and TRBJ1-2; D perhaps matches TRBD1 (6 bases). CDR1 is SGHTA, CDR2 FQGTGA, per germline. V lost 1 base and J lost 3, with 9 bases in between. The CDR3 covers 14 residues.

This chain connects TRBV11-2 to TRBJ2-1, with 14 bases matching TRBD2. In germline, CDR1 is SGHAT, CDR2 FQNNGV. This CDR3 contains 17 residues. The V and J ends lost 0 bases and 8 bases, in that order; junction bases with no gene match: 6. The CDR3 bases are TGTGCCAGCAGCTTAGATGGACTAGCGGGAGGAGAATATGAGCAGTTCTTC. It specifies CASSLDGLAGGEYEQFF.

This chain joins TRBV29-1 and TRBJ1-2; the D is unclear. Germline assignment: CDR1 SQVTM and CDR2 ANQGSEA. V was pared by 1 base and J by 8 bases, with 11 bases between. The CDR3 contains 12 residues. This chain's CDR3 is CSVEGTVTGYTF. CDR3 bases: TGCAGCGTTGAAGGTACAGTCACCGGCTACACCTTC.

V usage is TRBV30 and J usage is TRBJ1-5, with TRBD1 matching over 7 bases. CDR1 and CDR2 (germline): GTSNPN, SVGIG (reference sequence). This CDR3 spans 14 amino acids. Unmatched junction bases numbered 7, after V lost 6 bases and J lost 2 bases. CDR3 coding DNA: TGTGCCTGCTCACCGGGACAGCGCAATCAGCCCCAGCATTTT. This codes for CACSPGQRNQPQHF.

This clone has just one count. The chain employs TRBV15 and TRBJ1-1; the D is unclear. CDR1 and CDR2 (germline): LNHNV, YYDKDF (reference sequence). Trimming shortened V by 1 base and J by 1 base, and 4 bases separated the two germline ends. The length of the CDR3 is 13 residues. The CDR3 is CATSRVANTEAFF. CDR3 DNA: TGTGCCACCAGCAGAGTGGCGAACACTGAAGCTTTCTTT.

The chain links TRBV10-3 to TRBJ1-4; D ambiguous. Germline loops: CDR1 ENHRY, CDR2 SYGVKD. CDR3 size: 15 residues. The ends were cut back, 0 bases at V and 0 bases at J, with 5 bases in the middle. The CDR3 protein is CAISESPATNEKLFF. CDR3 nucleotides: TGTGCCATCAGTGAGTCGCCAGCAACTAATGAAAAACTGTTTTTT.

This clone has only a few counts. The rearrangement links TRBV30 to TRBJ1-1; D gene unclear. With 2 bases removed from V and 2 bases from J, the gap between germline ends came to 9 bases. This CDR3 has 13 residues. CDR1 GTSNPN and CDR2 SVGIG come from the germline V gene (reference sequence). Here the CDR3 DNA reads TGTGCCTGGAGTCCCGCGGTCAACACTGAAGCTTTCTTT. Encoded protein: CAWSPAVNTEAFF.

The genes are TRBV19 and TRBJ1-4, with a weak D call TRBD1 (6 bases). CDR3 size: 16 residues. From germline, CDR1 is LNHDA and CDR2 SQIVND (reference sequence). V gave up 0 bases and J gave up 0 bases, with 8 bases separating them. The CDR3 region is CASSIDRGTTNEKLFF. In DNA form, the CDR3 reads TGTGCCAGTAGTATAGACAGGGGCACAACTAATGAAAAACTGTTTTTT.

CDR3 DNA sequence: TGTGCCAGCAGCTTAGGGAGCGGGGGGGCCGGTTACGAGCAGTACTTC. It translates to CASSLGSGGAGYEQYF. V gene TRBV7-2 combines with J gene TRBJ2-7; 10 bases are shared with TRBD2. This CDR3 is 16 amino acids long. V shed 1 base and J 4 bases; nucleotides not matched to a gene: 7. The germline gives CDR1 SGHTA, CDR2 FQGNSA.

The chain links TRBV9 to TRBJ2-1; 16 nucleotides line up with TRBD2. Germline CDR1 and CDR2: SGDLS and YYNGEE. CDR3 length: 15 residues. The V and J ends lost 7 bases and 6 bases, in that order; junction bases with no gene match: 4. The CDR3 DNA reads as TGTGCCAGCGGGACTAGCGGGGGGGCAATCAATGAGCAGTTCTTC. This codes for CASGTSGGAINEQFF.

V usage is TRBV6-5 and J usage is TRBJ2-1; weak D call: TRBD2 (6 bases). The V gene lost 4 bases and the J gene lost 6 bases, with 7 bases spanning the gap. The CDR3 is made up of 12 amino acids. Germline loops: CDR1 MNHEY, CDR2 SVGAGI. CDR3 sequence reads: CASSSSVNEQFF. The CDR3, as DNA: TGTGCCAGCAGTTCTAGCGTCAATGAGCAGTTCTTC.

V usage is TRBV6-2 or TRBV6-3 and J usage is TRBJ2-5; 9 bases fit TRBD2. CDR1 and CDR2 from the germline V gene are MNHEY and SVGEGT. This CDR3 comprises 14 residues. J lost 4 bases, V lost 6 bases, and 6 bases had no gene match. In DNA form, the CDR3 reads TGTGCCAGCAGCCCCGGACTAGCGAGAGAGACCCAGTACTTC. It specifies CASSPGLARETQYF.

J is TRBJ1-1 and V is TRBV11-2; no firm D call. V gave up 0 bases and J gave up 4 bases, with 12 bases separating them. Looked up from germline, CDR1 is SGHAT and CDR2 is FQNNGV. The CDR3 spans 15 residues. This CDR3 reads CASSLDGLQATEAFF. CDR3 nucleotides: TGTGCCAGCAGCTTAGATGGACTCCAGGCCACTGAAGCTTTCTTT.

The chain has TRBV3-1 (or the pseudogene TRBV3-2) and TRBJ1-4; a weak D match, TRBD1 (5 bases). CDR3 length: 14 residues. Trimming shortened V by 4 bases and J by 5 bases, and 11 bases separated the two germline ends. CDR1 and CDR2 from the germline V gene are LGHDT and YNNKEL (reference sequence). Here the CDR3 DNA reads TGTGCCAGCAGCCTGACAGAGGAGAATGAAAAACTGTTTTTT. It translates to CASSLTEENEKLFF.

As regards this clone: In the same sample, other DNA sequences code for this CDR3. This rearrangement joins TRBV5-1 to TRBJ2-7; TRBD1 agrees at 7 bases. This CDR3 is 15 amino acids long. The V gene's germline CDR1 is SGHRS and CDR2 YFSETQ. J gave up 0 bases and V 4 bases, and 7 bases lay outside the gene matches. The CDR3 coding sequence is TGCGCCAGCAGCCCTCGACAGGGAAGCTCCTACGAGCAGTACTTC. The encoded protein is CASSPRQGSSYEQYF.

V usage is TRBV7-9 and J usage is TRBJ2-7, with 10 bases aligning to TRBD2. CDR3 size: 14 residues. Trimming at V came to 5 bases and at J to 5 bases, leaving 6 bases not matched to a gene. Germline CDR1 SEHNR, CDR2 FQNEAQ (reference sequence). The CDR3 here is CASSRLAGWNEQYF. CDR3 sequence (DNA): TGTGCCAGCAGCCGACTAGCGGGTTGGAACGAGCAGTACTTC.

The chain links TRBV27 to TRBJ2-2; 9 bases line up with TRBD1. V was pared by 10 bases and J by 2 bases, with 11 bases of the junction left unmatched. Germline V gives CDR1 MNHEY, CDR2 SMNVEV (reference sequence). This CDR3 is 16 amino acids long. The CDR3 region has the DNA TGTGCCACCGCTTATCGGGACAGGGTCAACACCGGGGAGCTGTTTTTT. Protein product: CATAYRDRVNTGELFF.

This clone was detected a few times. This sequence joins TRBV9 and TRBJ1-6; 7 positions match TRBD1. V shed 3 bases and J 7 bases; nucleotides not matched to a gene: 7. From germline, CDR1 is SGDLS and CDR2 YYNGEE. The CDR3 totals 15 residues. For the CDR3, the DNA is TGTGCCAGCAGCGGGGCGGGACAGATCAATTCACCCCTCCACTTT. Protein product: CASSGAGQINSPLHF.

The CDR3 DNA follows: TGTGCCAGCAGCCAAGATCCGGGGTGGGGAAACACCATATATTTT. Amino acids: CASSQDPGWGNTIYF. This chain connects TRBV3-1 (or the pseudogene TRBV3-2) to TRBJ1-3; D ambiguous. V lost 0 bases to trimming and J lost 4 bases, with 10 bases between them. The CDR3 sequence is 15 residues long. The germline CDR1 and CDR2 sequences are LGHDT and YNNKEL (reference sequence).

There are a few counts of this clone. This chain links TRBV14 with TRBJ2-7; a weak D match, TRBD2 (5 bases). CDR1 is SGHDN, CDR2 FVKESK, per germline. V gave up 2 bases and J gave up 8 bases, with 10 bases separating them. The CDR3 has 12 residues. CDR3 bases: TGTGCCAGCAGCCAAATCCCGGGGAAGCAGTACTTC. It yields the protein CASSQIPGKQYF.